The entry that follows covers one TCR beta chain sequence. The data are from a study of blood T cell repertoires in COVID-19. Across the study: The United States, Italy and Spain supplied acute and convalescent COVID-19 samples. PBMCs, B-cell-depleted T cells, or T cells provided the cDNA or gDNA that made up the material.

Germline values: CDR1 DFQATT, CDR2 SNEGSKA (reference sequence). The germline V and J ends were trimmed by 0 bases and 9 bases, with 8 bases remaining between them. The CDR3 contains 11 residues. In the original analysis: Amplified reference gene primers provided the basis for estimating nucleated cell counts. TCRdb keeps only in-frame clones here, not all; method: immunoSEQ multiplex PCR. V and J calls and clone size are given by that table; D and trimming were obtained from the DNA. In the table there are about 260,000 clones, approximately 82% of which are singletons. The sample comprised peripheral blood. The receptor comes from a woman at least 80 years old with acute or convalescent COVID-19. The V gene is TRBV20-1, the J gene TRBJ2-5, with D maybe TRBD1 (6 bases). Here the CDR3 reads CSARDRQAQYF. The CDR3 coding sequence is TGCAGTGCTAGAGATCGACAGGCCCAGTACTTC.